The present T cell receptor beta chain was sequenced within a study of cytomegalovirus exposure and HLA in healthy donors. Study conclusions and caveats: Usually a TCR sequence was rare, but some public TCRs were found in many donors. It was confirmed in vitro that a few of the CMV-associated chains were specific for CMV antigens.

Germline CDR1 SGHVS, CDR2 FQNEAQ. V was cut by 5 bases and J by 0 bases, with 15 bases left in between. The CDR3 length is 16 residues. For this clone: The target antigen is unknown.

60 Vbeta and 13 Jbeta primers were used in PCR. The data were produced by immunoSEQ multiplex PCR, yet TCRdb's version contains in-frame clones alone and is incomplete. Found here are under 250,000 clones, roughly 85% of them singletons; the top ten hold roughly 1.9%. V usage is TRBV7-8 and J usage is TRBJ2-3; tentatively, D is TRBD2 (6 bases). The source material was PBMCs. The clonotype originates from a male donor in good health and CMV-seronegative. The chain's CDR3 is CASSGVGRGSTDTQYF. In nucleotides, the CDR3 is TGTGCCAGCAGCGGCGTGGGGCGGGGTAGCACAGATACGCAGTATTTT.